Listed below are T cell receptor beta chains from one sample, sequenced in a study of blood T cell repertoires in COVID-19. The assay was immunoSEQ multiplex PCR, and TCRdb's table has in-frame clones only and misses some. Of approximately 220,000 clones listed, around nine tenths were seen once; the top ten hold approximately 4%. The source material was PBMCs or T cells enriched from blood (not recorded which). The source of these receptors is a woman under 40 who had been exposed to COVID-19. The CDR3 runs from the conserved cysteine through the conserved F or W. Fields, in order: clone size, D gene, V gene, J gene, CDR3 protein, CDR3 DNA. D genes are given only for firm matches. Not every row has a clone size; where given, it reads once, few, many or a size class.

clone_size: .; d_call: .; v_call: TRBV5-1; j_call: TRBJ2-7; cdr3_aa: CASSKNQKGDYEQYF; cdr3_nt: TGCGCCAGCAGCAAGAACCAGAAAGGAGACTACGAGCAGTACTTC
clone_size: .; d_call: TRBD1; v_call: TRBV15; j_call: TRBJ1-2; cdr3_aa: CATSRDPAGGSSNYGYTF; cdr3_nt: TGTGCCACCAGCAGAGATCCGGCAGGGGGGAGTTCTAACTATGGCTACACCTTC
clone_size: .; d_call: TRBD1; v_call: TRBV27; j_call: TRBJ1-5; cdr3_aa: CASSVQGARGNQPQHF; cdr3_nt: TGTGCCAGCAGTGTACAGGGGGCTCGGGGCAATCAGCCCCAGCATTTT
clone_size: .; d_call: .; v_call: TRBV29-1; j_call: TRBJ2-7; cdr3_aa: CSVGPGGSYEQYF; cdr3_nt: TGCAGCGTTGGACCCGGAGGGAGCTACGAGCAGTACTTC
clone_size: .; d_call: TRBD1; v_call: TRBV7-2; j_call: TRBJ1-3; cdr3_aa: CASSLFGGGFSGNTIYF; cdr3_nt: TGTGCCAGCAGCTTATTTGGAGGGGGCTTCTCTGGAAACACCATATATTTT
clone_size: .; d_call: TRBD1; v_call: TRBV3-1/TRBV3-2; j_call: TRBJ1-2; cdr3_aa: CASSQGQGPYYGYTF; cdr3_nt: TGTGCCAGCAGCCAGGGACAGGGACCGTACTATGGCTACACCTTC
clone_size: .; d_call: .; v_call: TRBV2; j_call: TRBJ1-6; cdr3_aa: CASSEQSPSPLHF; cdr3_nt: TGTGCCAGCAGTGAACAGTCCCCTTCACCCCTCCACTTT
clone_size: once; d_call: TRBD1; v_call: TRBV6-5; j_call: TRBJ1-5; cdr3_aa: CASGDRDQPQHF; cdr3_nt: TGTGCCAGCGGGGACAGAGATCAGCCCCAGCATTTT
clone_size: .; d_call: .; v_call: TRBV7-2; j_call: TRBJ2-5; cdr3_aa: CASSQRQRETQYF; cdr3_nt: TGTGCCAGCAGCCAAAGACAGAGGGAGACCCAGTACTTC
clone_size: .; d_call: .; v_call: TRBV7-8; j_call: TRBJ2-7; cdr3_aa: CASSRTAYEQYF; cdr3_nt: TGTGCCAGCAGCCGGACTGCCTACGAGCAGTACTTC
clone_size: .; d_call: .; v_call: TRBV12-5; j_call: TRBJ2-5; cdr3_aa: CASGLLSGVRETQYF; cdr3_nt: TGTGCTAGTGGTTTGTTGTCAGGGGTCCGGGAGACCCAGTACTTC
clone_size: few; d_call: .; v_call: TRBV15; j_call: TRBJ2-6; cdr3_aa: CATSRGTDSGANVLTF; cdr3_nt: TGTGCCACCAGCAGAGGGACTGACTCTGGGGCCAACGTCCTGACTTTC
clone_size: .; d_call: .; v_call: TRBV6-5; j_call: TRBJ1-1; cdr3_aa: CASIKAQGTEAFF; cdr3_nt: TGTGCCAGCATCAAAGCCCAGGGCACTGAAGCTTTCTTT
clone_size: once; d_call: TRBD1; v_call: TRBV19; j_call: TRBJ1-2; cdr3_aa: CASKQGDYGYTF; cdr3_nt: TGTGCCAGTAAGCAGGGGGACTATGGCTACACCTTC
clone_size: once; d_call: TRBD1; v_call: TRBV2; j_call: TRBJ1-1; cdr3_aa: CASSLGQVEAFF; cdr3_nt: TGTGCCAGCAGCCTCGGACAGGTTGAAGCTTTCTTT
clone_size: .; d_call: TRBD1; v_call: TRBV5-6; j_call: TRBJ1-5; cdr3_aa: CASSVDRGIRQPQHF; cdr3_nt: TGTGCCAGCAGCGTTGACAGGGGCATTAGGCAGCCCCAGCATTTT
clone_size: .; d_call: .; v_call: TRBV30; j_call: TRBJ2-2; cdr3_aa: CAWRELNTGELFF; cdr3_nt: TGTGCCTGGAGAGAACTAAACACCGGGGAGCTGTTTTTT
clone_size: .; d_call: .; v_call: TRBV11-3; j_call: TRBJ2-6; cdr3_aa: CASRKTGDSGANVLTF; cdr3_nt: TGTGCCAGCAGAAAAACGGGAGACTCTGGGGCCAACGTCCTGACTTTC
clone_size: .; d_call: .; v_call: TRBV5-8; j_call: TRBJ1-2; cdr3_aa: CASRKGGDYGYTF; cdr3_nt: TGTGCCAGCAGGAAAGGGGGAGACTATGGCTACACCTTC
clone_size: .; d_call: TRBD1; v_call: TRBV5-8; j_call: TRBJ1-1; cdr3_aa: CASSLGTGNTEAFF; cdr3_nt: TGTGCCAGCAGCTTGGGGACAGGGAACACTGAAGCTTTCTTT
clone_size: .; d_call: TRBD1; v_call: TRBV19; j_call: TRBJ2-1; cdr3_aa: CASSIDRVRLEQFF; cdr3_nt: TGTGCCAGTAGTATCGACAGGGTCCGCCTTGAGCAGTTCTTC
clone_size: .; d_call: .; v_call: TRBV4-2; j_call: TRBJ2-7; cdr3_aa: CASSQDRGGASYEQYF; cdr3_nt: TGTGCCAGCAGCCAAGATAGGGGGGGGGCTTCCTACGAGCAGTACTTC
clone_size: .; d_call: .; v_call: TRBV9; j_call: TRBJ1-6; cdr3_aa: CASSPREGPNSPLHF; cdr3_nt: TGTGCCAGCAGCCCCCGGGAGGGCCCTAACTCACCCCTCCACTTT
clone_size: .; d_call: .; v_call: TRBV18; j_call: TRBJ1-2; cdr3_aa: CASSPEANYGYTF; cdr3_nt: TGTGCCAGCTCACCTGAGGCTAACTATGGCTACACCTTC
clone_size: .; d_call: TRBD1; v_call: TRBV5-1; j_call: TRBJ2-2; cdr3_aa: CASFPRGQRNTGELFF; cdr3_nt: TGCGCCAGCTTCCCCCGGGGACAGAGGAACACCGGGGAGCTGTTTTTT
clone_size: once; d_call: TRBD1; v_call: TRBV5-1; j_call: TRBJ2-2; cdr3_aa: CASSYQQQGTGELFF; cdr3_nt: TGCGCCAGCAGTTACCAACAACAGGGGACCGGGGAGCTGTTTTTT
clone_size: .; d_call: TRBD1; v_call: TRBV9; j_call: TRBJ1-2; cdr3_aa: CASSVADRGLLYGYTF; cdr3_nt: TGTGCCAGCAGCGTAGCCGACAGGGGCCTACTCTATGGCTACACCTTC
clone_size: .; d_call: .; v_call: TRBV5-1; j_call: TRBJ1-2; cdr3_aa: CASRGGLDPGYGYTF; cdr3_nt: TGCGCCAGCAGGGGGGGTCTCGATCCTGGCTATGGCTACACCTTC
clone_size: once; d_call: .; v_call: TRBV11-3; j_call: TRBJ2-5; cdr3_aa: CASSLVRAGETQYF; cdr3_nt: TGTGCCAGCAGCTTAGTGCGCGCAGGCGAGACCCAGTACTTC
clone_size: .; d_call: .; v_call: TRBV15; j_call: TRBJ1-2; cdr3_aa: CATSRGQGLPGYTF; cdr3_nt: TGTGCCACCAGCAGAGGCCAGGGACTTCCCGGCTACACCTTC
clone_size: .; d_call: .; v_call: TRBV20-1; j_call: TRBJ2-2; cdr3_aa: CSASAQANTGELFF; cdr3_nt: TGCAGTGCTAGTGCCCAGGCTAACACCGGGGAGCTGTTTTTT
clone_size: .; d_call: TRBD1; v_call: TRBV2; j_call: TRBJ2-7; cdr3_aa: CASVLVSDRGEQYF; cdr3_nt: TGTGCCAGCGTCCTTGTGTCAGACAGGGGGGAGCAGTACTTC
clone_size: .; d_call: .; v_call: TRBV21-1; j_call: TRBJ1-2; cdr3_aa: CASSTGQGCYTF; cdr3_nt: TGTGCCAGCAGCACTGGACAGGGGTGCTACACCTTC
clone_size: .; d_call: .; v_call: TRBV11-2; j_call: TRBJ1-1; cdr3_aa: CASSLDLGQVNTEAFF; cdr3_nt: TGTGCCAGCAGCTTAGATCTGGGTCAGGTGAACACTGAAGCTTTCTTT
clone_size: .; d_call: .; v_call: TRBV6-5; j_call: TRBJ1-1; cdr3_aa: CASSYIGGNTEAFF; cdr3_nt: TGTGCCAGCAGTTACATAGGAGGAAACACTGAAGCTTTCTTT
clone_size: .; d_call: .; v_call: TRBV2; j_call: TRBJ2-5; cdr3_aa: CASSDRLEGEQYF; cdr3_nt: TGTGCCAGCAGTGATAGGTTGGAGGGAGAGCAGTACTTC
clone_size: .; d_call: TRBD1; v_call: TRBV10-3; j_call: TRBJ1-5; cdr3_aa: CAISAPRGNQPQHF; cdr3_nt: TGTGCCATCAGTGCCCCCAGGGGGAATCAGCCCCAGCATTTT
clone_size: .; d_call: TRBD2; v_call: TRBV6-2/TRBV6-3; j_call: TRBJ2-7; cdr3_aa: CASSYSVAGGPLYEQYF; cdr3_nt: TGTGCCAGCAGTTACTCGGTAGCGGGGGGCCCTCTCTACGAGCAGTACTTC
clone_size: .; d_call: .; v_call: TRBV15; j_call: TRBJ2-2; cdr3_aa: CAIDRNTGELFF; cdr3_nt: TGTGCCATTGACAGGAACACCGGGGAGCTGTTTTTT
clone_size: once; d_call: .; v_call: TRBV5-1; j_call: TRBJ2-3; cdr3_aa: CASSVGSLSTDTQYF; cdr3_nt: TGCGCCAGCAGCGTCGGGTCCCTTTCCACAGATACGCAGTATTTT
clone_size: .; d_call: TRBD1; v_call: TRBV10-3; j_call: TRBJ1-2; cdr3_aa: CAIRTDRGSGGYTF; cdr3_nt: TGTGCCATCAGAACAGACAGGGGTTCCGGGGGCTACACCTTC
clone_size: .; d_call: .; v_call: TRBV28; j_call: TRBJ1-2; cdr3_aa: CASSTQGRYGYTF; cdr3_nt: TGTGCCAGCAGTACCCAGGGCCGCTATGGCTACACCTTC
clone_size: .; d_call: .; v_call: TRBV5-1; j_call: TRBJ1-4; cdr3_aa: CASSQSQARGEKLFF; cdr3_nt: TGCGCCAGCAGCCAATCGCAGGCTCGGGGTGAAAAACTGTTTTTT
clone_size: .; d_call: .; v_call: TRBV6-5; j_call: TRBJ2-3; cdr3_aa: CASSYICSTSTDTQYF; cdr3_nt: TGTGCCAGCAGTTACATCTGTTCGACTAGCACAGATACGCAGTATTTT
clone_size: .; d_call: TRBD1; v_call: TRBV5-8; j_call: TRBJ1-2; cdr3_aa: CASSSVWDRDGYTF; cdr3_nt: TGTGCCAGCAGCTCAGTGTGGGACAGGGATGGCTACACCTTC